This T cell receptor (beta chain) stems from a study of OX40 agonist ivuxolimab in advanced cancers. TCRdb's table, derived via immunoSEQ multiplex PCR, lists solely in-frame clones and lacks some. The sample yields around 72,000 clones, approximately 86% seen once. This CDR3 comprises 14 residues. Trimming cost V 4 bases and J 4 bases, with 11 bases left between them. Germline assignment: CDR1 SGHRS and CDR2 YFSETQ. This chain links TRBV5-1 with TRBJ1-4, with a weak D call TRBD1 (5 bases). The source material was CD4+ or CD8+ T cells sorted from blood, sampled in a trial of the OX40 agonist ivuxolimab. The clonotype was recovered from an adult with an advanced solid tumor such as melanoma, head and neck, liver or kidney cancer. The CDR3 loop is CASSLQGFNEKLFF. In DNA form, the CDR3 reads TGCGCCAGCAGCCTTCAGGGCTTTAATGAAAAACTGTTTTTT. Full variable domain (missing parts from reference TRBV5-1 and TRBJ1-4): KAGVTQTPRYLIKTRGQQVTLSCSPISGHRSVSWYQQTPGQGLQFLFEYFSETQRNKGNFPGRFSGRQFSNSRSEMNVSTLELGDSALYLCASSLQGFNEKLFFGSGTQLSVL.